This T cell receptor (beta chain) was captured by sequencing in a study of blood T cell repertoires in COVID-19. Some clones are missing from TCRdb's copy, which holds only in-frame ones; the method was immunoSEQ multiplex PCR. The sample lists hundreds of thousands of clones; approximately 86% were seen once. Trimming cost V 0 bases and J 4 bases, with 10 bases left between them. CDR3 length: 15 amino acids. The germline V gene has CDR1 MNHNS and CDR2 SASEGT. The TCR was taken from a woman in her thirties or forties with acute COVID-19. Specimen: PBMCs or T cells enriched from blood (not recorded which). V is TRBV6-1 and J is TRBJ2-1, with a tentative D call TRBD2 (6 bases). The CDR3 reads CASSEAQDYYNEQFF. For the CDR3, the DNA is TGTGCCAGCAGTGAAGCTCAGGACTATTACAATGAGCAGTTCTTC.